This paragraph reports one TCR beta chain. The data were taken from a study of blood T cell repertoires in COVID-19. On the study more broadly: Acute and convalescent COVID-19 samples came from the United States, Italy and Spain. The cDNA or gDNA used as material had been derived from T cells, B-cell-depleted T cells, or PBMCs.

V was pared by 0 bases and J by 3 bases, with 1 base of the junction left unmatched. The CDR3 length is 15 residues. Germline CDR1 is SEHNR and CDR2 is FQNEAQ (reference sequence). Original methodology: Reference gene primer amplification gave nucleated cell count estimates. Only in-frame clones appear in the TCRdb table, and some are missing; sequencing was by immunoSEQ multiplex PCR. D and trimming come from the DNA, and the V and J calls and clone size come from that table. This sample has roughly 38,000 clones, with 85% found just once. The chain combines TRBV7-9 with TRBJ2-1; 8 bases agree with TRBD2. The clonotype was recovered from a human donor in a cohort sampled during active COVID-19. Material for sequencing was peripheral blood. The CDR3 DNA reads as TGTGCCAGCAGCTTAGCAGCGGGGGTCTACAATGAGCAGTTCTTC. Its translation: CASSLAAGVYNEQFF.